These 10 T cell receptor beta chains were sequenced from one sample in a study of T cell responses to AZD1222 COVID-19 vaccine. Clones were read by immunoSEQ multiplex PCR, and TCRdb kept only the in-frame ones, dropping some. The sample contains fewer than 45,000 clones, less than 90% of which appear only once. The sample was peripheral blood, taken on day 0 of AZD1222 vaccination. The receptor source for this set is an adult in good health.

The V and J genes are TRBV7-9 and TRBJ2-6; TRBD1 aligns across 11 bases. This CDR3 has 18 residues. V was pared by 5 bases and J by 4 bases, with 10 bases of the junction left unmatched. Germline CDR1 SEHNR, CDR2 FQNEAQ (reference sequence). CDR3: CASSIGQGALSGANVLTF. CDR3 sequence (DNA): TGTGCCAGCAGCATTGGACAGGGGGCGCTTTCCGGGGCCAACGTCCTGACTTTC.

The sample holds a few counts of this clone. This chain links TRBV6-4 with TRBJ1-4; D gene uncertain. The germline CDR1 and CDR2 sequences are MRHNA and SNTAGT. The V end lost 2 bases, the J end lost 2 bases, and 6 bases lay between the germline ends. The CDR3 is made up of 14 amino acids. The CDR3 nucleotides are TGTGCCAGCAGTGACAGCGGGACTAATGAAAAACTGTTTTTT. It yields the protein CASSDSGTNEKLFF.

The chain uses TRBV6-1 and TRBJ1-1; D remains ambiguous. In germline, CDR1 is MNHNS, CDR2 SASEGT. This CDR3 has 11 residues. V lost 2 bases and J lost 4, with 2 bases in between. CDR3 DNA sequence: TGTGCCAGCAGTGAACGCACTGAAGCTTTCTTT. It encodes CASSERTEAFF.

The chain carries TRBV29-1 and TRBJ2-1; 12 bases fit TRBD2. CDR3 length equals 15 residues. Germline V gives CDR1 SQVTM, CDR2 ANQGSEA. V lost 2 bases to trimming and J lost 10 bases; unmatched junction nucleotides: 9. The CDR3: CSVESGASGGGEQFF. CDR3 sequence (DNA): TGCAGCGTTGAAAGTGGAGCTAGCGGGGGGGGAGAGCAGTTCTTC.

The chain employs TRBV27 and TRBJ2-7, with D hard to call. Germline CDR1 is MNHEY and CDR2 is SMNVEV (reference sequence). The germline V and J ends were trimmed by 3 bases and 0 bases, with 9 bases remaining between them. The CDR3 length is 14 residues. The CDR3 spells CASSFGPDSYEQYF. The CDR3, as DNA: TGTGCCAGCAGTTTTGGGCCCGACTCCTACGAGCAGTACTTC.

V is TRBV15 and J is TRBJ2-3; 7 nucleotides line up with TRBD2. From germline, CDR1 is LNHNV and CDR2 YYDKDF (reference sequence). There are 16 residues in the CDR3. With 6 bases clipped from V and 0 bases from J, the junction kept 9 bases outside the gene matches. DNA of the CDR3: TGTGCCACCAGTCCACCAGCGGGACCTAGCACAGATACGCAGTATTTT. Its translation is CATSPPAGPSTDTQYF.

The chain is built from TRBV25-1 and TRBJ2-1, with a weak D call TRBD2 (5 bases). CDR1 and CDR2 (germline): MGHDK, SYGVNS. The CDR3 spans 16 residues. V dropped 0 bases and J dropped 5 bases, with 14 bases sitting between them. The CDR3 bases are TGTGCCAGCAGTGAATATCGGGCGGGCCACGACAATGAGCAGTTCTTC. Its protein is CASSEYRAGHDNEQFF.

The chain has TRBV6-4 and TRBJ2-1; 8 nucleotides line up with TRBD1. CDR3 length: 14 amino acids. The junction had 13 bases not matched to a gene; V was cut back by 8 bases and J by 10 bases. Germline V gene data show CDR1 as MRHNA and CDR2 as SNTAGT. The CDR3 spells CASRLMDRVGEQFF. CDR3 in DNA: TGTGCCAGCCGGCTGATGGACAGGGTAGGGGAGCAGTTCTTC.

J is TRBJ1-4 and V is TRBV15, with D maybe TRBD1 (5 bases). In germline, CDR1 is LNHNV, CDR2 YYDKDF (reference sequence). Trimming left V 6 bases short and J 5 bases short, with 16 bases between. This CDR3 contains 15 residues. This CDR3 is CATRNPGTNNEKLFF. In DNA form, the CDR3 reads TGTGCCACCAGGAATCCCGGGACCAACAATGAAAAACTGTTTTTT.

The genes are TRBV2 and TRBJ2-7, with D uncertain. Per the germline V gene, CDR1 is SNHLY and CDR2 is FYNNEI. V was shortened by 8 bases and J by 7 bases, with 12 bases between the two germline ends. The CDR3 length is 11 residues. CDR3: CASRIISEQYF. The CDR3 bases are TGTGCCAGCCGTATAATATCGGAGCAGTACTTC.